The 21 T cell receptor beta chains below were found in one sample sequenced in a study of control samples from healthy donors and cancer patients. Sequenced by immunoSEQ multiplex PCR; TCRdb stores in-frame clones only, minus some. The table records about 170,000 clones, 70% to 90% of them present only once. The sample comprised blood. Receptors originate from a man under 40 in good health.

The chain combines TRBV3-1 (or the pseudogene TRBV3-2) with TRBJ1-2; 7 nucleotides align to TRBD1. V trimming: 4 bases; J trimming: 1 base; junction bases outside the gene matches: 3. Looked up from germline, CDR1 is LGHDT and CDR2 is YNNKEL (reference sequence). The CDR3 is 14 amino acids. This chain's CDR3 is CASSPRGFNYGYTF. The CDR3 bases are TGTGCCAGCAGCCCCAGGGGGTTTAACTATGGCTACACCTTC.

J is TRBJ1-2 and V is TRBV3-1 (or the pseudogene TRBV3-2), with 8 bases fitting TRBD1. Trimming at V came to 4 bases and at J to 6 bases, leaving 10 bases not matched to a gene. The CDR3 sequence is 15 residues long. CDR1 and CDR2 from the germline V gene are LGHDT and YNNKEL (reference sequence). Written as DNA, the CDR3 is TGTGCCAGCAGCCCTCCATCCGACAGGGGACATGGCTACACCTTC. It translates to CASSPPSDRGHGYTF.

The J gene is TRBJ1-4, the V gene TRBV18; maybe TRBD1 (5 bases). V was trimmed by 6 bases and J by 8 bases, leaving 16 bases between them. Germline V lookup: CDR1 KGHSH, CDR2 LQKENI. The CDR3 extends over 14 amino acids. CDR3: CASSLGRGGEKLFF. The DNA for the CDR3 is TGTGCCAGCTCGTTGGGAAGGGGCGGCGAAAAACTGTTTTTT.

The chain joins TRBV5-4 to TRBJ2-5; 7 bases align to TRBD1. Germline V CDR1 and CDR2: SGHNT, YYREEE (reference sequence). V lost 3 bases, J lost 5 bases, and 1 base stayed unmatched. The CDR3 consists of 12 residues. The DNA of the CDR3 is TGTGCCAGCAGCTCCAGGGGGGAGACCCAGTACTTC. Translation gives CASSSRGETQYF.

J is TRBJ1-1 and V is TRBV6-5; the D gene is possibly TRBD1 (6 bases). Germline assignment: CDR1 MNHEY and CDR2 SVGAGI. V was pared by 1 base and J by 4 bases, with 13 bases between. The CDR3 spans 15 residues. The CDR3 DNA is TGTGCCAGCAGTTACTGGGGGACAAGGACCACTGAAGCTTTCTTT. Its translation: CASSYWGTRTTEAFF.

This sequence joins TRBV28 and TRBJ1-3, with D unresolved. CDR1 and CDR2 (germline): MDHEN, SYDVKM. This CDR3 comprises 11 residues. The V end lost 3 bases, the J end lost 7 bases, and 4 bases lay between the germline ends. CDR3 sequence (DNA): TGTGCCAGCAGTTTGAAGAACACCATATATTTT. Translation: CASSLKNTIYF.

The chain has TRBV6-5 and TRBJ1-3; TRBD1 matches at 12 bases. After removal of 6 bases from V and 11 bases from J, the junction contained 11 bases not matched to a gene. CDR1 and CDR2 (germline): MNHEY, SVGAGI. The CDR3 spans 15 residues. CDR3 DNA sequence: TGTGCCAGCAGACCGGGACAGGGGGCGCTTAATGCCATATATTTT. It is translated as CASRPGQGALNAIYF.

With regard to this clone: This sample includes further DNA sequences coding for the same CDR3. The chain couples TRBV19 to TRBJ2-1, with a weak D call TRBD2 (5 bases). Trimming removed 3 bases from V and 0 bases from J, with 6 bases in between. The CDR3 is 14 residues long. Germline V gene sequence: CDR1 LNHDA, CDR2 SQIVND (reference sequence). The CDR3 coding sequence is TGTGCCAGTAGTATGGGGAGCTCCTACAATGAGCAGTTCTTC. This codes for CASSMGSSYNEQFF.

The chain employs TRBV2 and TRBJ1-5; possibly TRBD1 for D (5 bases). Per the germline V gene, CDR1 is SNHLY and CDR2 is FYNNEI. Trimming removed 10 bases at V and 1 base at J, with 14 bases between. The CDR3 length is 14 residues. The CDR3 DNA follows: TGTGCCACTTCGGACAAGTCAAGCAATCAGCCCCAGCATTTT. Translation gives CATSDKSSNQPQHF.

The chain uses TRBV27 and TRBJ2-2; TRBD1 matches 8 bases. The germline V gene encodes CDR1 MNHEY and CDR2 SMNVEV (reference sequence). The CDR3 has 15 residues. J lost 3 bases, V lost 5 bases, and 5 bases had no gene match. The CDR3 here is CASSRGQVDTGELFF. The CDR3 DNA reads as TGTGCCAGCAGTCGGGGACAGGTCGACACCGGGGAGCTGTTTTTT.

The chain links TRBV20-1 to TRBJ1-1, with D hard to call. Germline lookup yields CDR1 DFQATT and CDR2 SNEGSKA (reference sequence). This CDR3 region has 10 residues. Trimming left V 6 bases short and J 10 bases short, with 12 bases between. The CDR3 region has the DNA TGCAGTGCGGAGCTCGCCAGAGCTTTCTTT. Protein sequence: CSAELARAFF.

This clone was seen more than once but under ten times. The J gene is TRBJ1-1, the V gene TRBV19; 7 bases fit TRBD1. The germline CDR1 and CDR2 sequences are LNHDA and SQIVND (reference sequence). The CDR3 spans 16 residues. V gave up 7 bases and J gave up 0 bases; unmatched junction bases: 11. The CDR3: CASTARGVGVNTEAFF. CDR3 DNA: TGTGCCAGTACCGCCAGGGGGGTGGGAGTGAACACTGAAGCTTTCTTT.

The chain carries TRBV27 and TRBJ1-1, with a tentative D call TRBD1 (5 bases). The germline V gene encodes CDR1 MNHEY and CDR2 SMNVEV (reference sequence). The V gene lost 4 bases and the J gene lost 1 base, with 10 bases spanning the gap. The CDR3 length is 14 residues. Here the CDR3 DNA reads TGTGCCAGCAGTTCCCGACAGTCGAACACTGAAGCTTTCTTT. Its translation is CASSSRQSNTEAFF.

This rearrangement joins TRBV3-1 (or the pseudogene TRBV3-2) to TRBJ1-1; no reliable D call. This CDR3 region has 14 residues. Trimming removed 3 bases from V and 0 bases from J, with 8 bases in between. The germline CDR1 and CDR2 sequences are LGHDT and YNNKEL (reference sequence). The DNA of the CDR3 is TGTGCCAGCAGCCAGTTCTCATTGAACACTGAAGCTTTCTTT. It encodes CASSQFSLNTEAFF.

The chain uses TRBV13 and TRBJ1-2; TRBD1 agrees at 7 bases. In germline, CDR1 is PRHDT, CDR2 FYEKMQ (reference sequence). The CDR3 spans 14 residues. With V trimmed by 4 bases and J by 2 bases, 4 bases remained unmatched. The CDR3 is CASSYDRENYGYTF. For the CDR3, the DNA is TGTGCCAGCAGCTATGACAGGGAGAACTATGGCTACACCTTC.

This chain connects TRBV5-6 to TRBJ1-2, with no clear D. CDR1 is SGHDT and CDR2 is YYEEEE in the germline V gene. The CDR3 has 13 amino acids. Trimming took 4 bases from V and 2 from J, leaving 9 bases between them. The CDR3 sequence: CASSGTTNYGYTF. As DNA, the CDR3 is TGTGCCAGCAGCGGTACAACCAACTATGGCTACACCTTC.

The chain links TRBV29-1 to TRBJ2-5, with 14 bases matching TRBD2. V dropped 6 bases and J dropped 2; count of bases not matched to a gene: 11. The CDR3 is 17 amino acids. Germline V gene lookup returns CDR1 SQVTM and CDR2 ANQGSEA. The DNA of the CDR3 is TGCAGCGTCTCATCGGGACTAGCGGGAGCGCGGCAAGAGACCCAGTACTTC. It is translated as CSVSSGLAGARQETQYF.

The chain carries TRBV7-2 and TRBJ1-2; D call uncertain. Germline CDR1 and CDR2: SGHTA and FQGNSA. CDR3 length: 13 residues. V shed 5 bases and J shed 6 bases, with 13 bases lying between them. The CDR3 here is CASSNYPTDGYTF. CDR3 bases: TGTGCCAGCAGCAATTACCCCACGGATGGCTACACCTTC.

This chain connects TRBV2 to TRBJ1-1, with D unclear. The length of the CDR3 is 13 residues. Germline lookup yields CDR1 SNHLY and CDR2 FYNNEI. V was shortened by 5 bases and J by 1 base, with 8 bases between the two germline ends. For the CDR3, the DNA is TGTGCCAGCAGTTCACATCGGAACACTGAAGCTTTCTTT. Protein product: CASSSHRNTEAFF.

The V call is TRBV6-4, the J call TRBJ2-1; TRBD2 aligns across 12 bases. The CDR3 contains 15 residues. The V and J ends lost 5 bases and 5 bases, in that order; junction bases with no gene match: 4. Germline V CDR1 and CDR2: MRHNA, SNTAGT. CDR3 protein: CASSQTSGSHNEQFF. The CDR3 DNA follows: TGTGCCAGCAGTCAGACTAGCGGGAGCCACAATGAGCAGTTCTTC.

This chain uses TRBV29-1 with TRBJ2-1; possible D gene TRBD1, 5 bases. The CDR3 is made up of 13 amino acids. V was cut by 0 bases and J by 6 bases, with 9 bases left in between. Germline V CDR1 and CDR2: SQVTM, ANQGSEA. The CDR3 DNA reads TGCAGCGTTGAAGATCTCCAGGGCAATGAGCAGTTCTTC. Amino acids: CSVEDLQGNEQFF.